The clone carrying this T cell receptor beta chain turned up a few times. MiXCR was run by TCRdb on the PCR reads, yielding one entry per CDR3 protein. The profile covers hundreds of thousands of distinct CDR3 sequences, with around 21% appearing a single time and approximately 0.8% taken by the ten largest. The sample comes from a study of molecular identifiers for immune sequencing clone quantification. This CDR3 is 14 amino acids long. CDR1 is KGHSH and CDR2 is LQKENI in the germline V gene. V lost 1 base, J lost 7 bases, and 11 bases lay in between. The receptor's source is a human donor in good health. Some libraries in this study had Jurkat cell RNA spiked in. What was sequenced was naive CD8+ T cells from blood, with Jurkat cell RNA spiked in. Documented subset: FACS-sorted CD8+CD4-CCR7+CD45RA+ naive T cells. The chain has TRBV18 and TRBJ2-1; no definite D call. The DNA for the CDR3 is TGTGCCAGCTCACCACTGGGTCCCGGGAATGAGCAGTTCTTC. This encodes CASSPLGPGNEQFF.